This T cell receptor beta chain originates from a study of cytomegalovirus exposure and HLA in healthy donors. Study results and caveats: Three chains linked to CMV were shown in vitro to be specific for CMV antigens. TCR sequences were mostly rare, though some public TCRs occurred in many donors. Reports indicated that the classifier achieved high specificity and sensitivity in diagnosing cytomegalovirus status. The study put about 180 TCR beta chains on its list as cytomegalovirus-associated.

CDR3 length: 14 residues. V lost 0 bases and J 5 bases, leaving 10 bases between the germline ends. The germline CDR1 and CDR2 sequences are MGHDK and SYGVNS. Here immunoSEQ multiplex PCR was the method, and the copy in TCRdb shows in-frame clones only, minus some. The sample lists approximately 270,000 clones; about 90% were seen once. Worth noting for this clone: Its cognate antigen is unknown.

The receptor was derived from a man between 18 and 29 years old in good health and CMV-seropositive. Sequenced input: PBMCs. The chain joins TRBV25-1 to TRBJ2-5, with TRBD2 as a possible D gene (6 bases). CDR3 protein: CASSEYTGRETQYF. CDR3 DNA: TGTGCCAGCAGTGAATATACGGGGAGGGAGACCCAGTACTTC.